The 9 T cell receptor beta chains below come from one sample, sequenced in a study of blood T cell repertoires in COVID-19. Assay: immunoSEQ multiplex PCR; the TCRdb copy retains only in-frame clones and omits some. The table shows some 130,000 clones, with around 80% occurring only once. Sequenced sample: peripheral blood. The receptors originated from a man between 60 and 75 years old who had recovered from COVID-19.

The genes are TRBV7-2 and TRBJ2-2, with 12 positions matching TRBD1. This CDR3 has 18 residues. V trimming: 3 bases; J trimming: 7 bases; junction bases outside the gene matches: 12. CDR1 and CDR2 from the germline V gene are SGHTA and FQGNSA. The CDR3 DNA reads TGTGCCAGCAGCTTTAGGCCGGGACAGGGGGCGCCGAACGGGGAGCTGTTTTTT. Translated, it gives CASSFRPGQGAPNGELFF.

CDR3 protein: CSVGASGTSVNEQFF. For the CDR3, the DNA is TGCAGCGTGGGGGCTAGCGGTACTTCGGTCAATGAGCAGTTCTTC. This chain links TRBV29-1 with TRBJ2-1, with a possible D match to TRBD2 (7 bases). The CDR3 has 15 residues. Trimming took off 6 bases at V and 6 bases at J, with 21 bases between the two ends. Germline-derived CDR1 and CDR2 are SQVTM and ANQGSEA.

This clone occurred a few times. The chain has TRBV5-4 and TRBJ2-4, with TRBD1 matching over 9 bases. CDR1 and CDR2 (germline): SGHNT, YYREEE (reference sequence). V was clipped by 4 bases and J by 8 bases; unmatched bases: 10. There are 15 residues in the CDR3. The CDR3 reads CASSLGQGMVDIQYF. The DNA for the CDR3 is TGTGCCAGCAGCCTCGGACAGGGGATGGTGGACATTCAGTACTTC.

This rearrangement joins TRBV4-1 to TRBJ2-7; a possible D gene is TRBD2 (5 bases). The CDR3 runs 17 residues. The V end lost 1 base, the J end lost 2 bases, and 18 bases lay between the germline ends. Germline CDR1 and CDR2: MGHRA and YSYEKL. CDR3 sequence reads: CASSQVRVPRGAYEQYF. CDR3 coding DNA: TGCGCCAGCAGCCAAGTTAGGGTCCCTCGGGGAGCCTACGAGCAGTACTTC.

The chain couples TRBV7-2 to TRBJ1-4; D remains unclear. Germline CDR1 is SGHTA and CDR2 is FQGNSA. CDR3 size: 14 residues. V lost 4 bases and J 3 bases, leaving 9 bases between the germline ends. The CDR3 sequence is CASSSLRANEKLFF. CDR3 bases: TGTGCCAGCAGCTCCCTGAGGGCTAATGAAAAACTGTTTTTT.

V gene TRBV15 combines with J gene TRBJ2-2; no reliable D call. The CDR3 length is 14 residues. The V gene lost 5 bases and the J gene lost 1 base, with 8 bases spanning the gap. The germline gives CDR1 LNHNV, CDR2 YYDKDF (reference sequence). The CDR3 DNA sequence: TGTGCCACCAGCTACAGTCTGAACACCGGGGAGCTGTTTTTT. Its protein product is CATSYSLNTGELFF.

The chain has TRBV4-3 and TRBJ1-1; a weak D match, TRBD1 (5 bases). The CDR3 is made up of 14 amino acids. The germline CDR1 and CDR2 sequences are LGHNA and YSLEER. V lost 0 bases to trimming and J lost 1 base, with 6 bases between them. CDR3 sequence: CASSQDTGNTEAFF. CDR3 coding DNA: TGCGCCAGCAGCCAAGATACAGGGAACACTGAAGCTTTCTTT.

This clone turned up a few times. The rearrangement uses TRBV6-5 and TRBJ2-7, with TRBD1 matching over 9 bases. Germline V lookup: CDR1 MNHEY, CDR2 SVGAGI. This CDR3 contains 15 residues. Losses at the gene ends were 4 bases for V and 6 bases for J; bases not matched to a gene: 10. Written as DNA, the CDR3 is TGTGCCAGCAGTTTCTCGGGACAGGGTTCCCTCGAGCAGTACTTC. Translating it yields CASSFSGQGSLEQYF.

The chain employs TRBV5-1 and TRBJ2-2; 7 nucleotides align to TRBD2. V dropped 6 bases and J dropped 4; count of bases not matched to a gene: 18. CDR1 and CDR2 from the germline V gene are SGHRS and YFSETQ. CDR3 length equals 18 residues. CDR3 coding DNA: TGCGCCAGCACCACGGGAGGCCCCGGACCCCAGAGCACCGGGGAGCTGTTTTTT. It is translated as CASTTGGPGPQSTGELFF.